Following are 25 T cell receptor beta chains from one sample sequenced in a study of T cells in Graves' hyperthyroidism and ophthalmopathy (dated by TCRdb to between 2017 and 2020). Library construction relied on multiplex PCR. The instrument was an Illumina HiSeq 2000. The TCR beta CDR3 regions were amplified from the RNA transcripts. The first round of RT-PCR for the TCR CDR3 was performed with the HTBI primer set and the Qiagen OneStep RT-PCR kit. Using fastp trimming at Q25 and MiXCR clonotype assembly, TCRdb reanalyzed the public sequencing data and kept in-frame beta chains. All rows with the same CDR3 protein become a single entry with the most common DNA and genes. This sample comprises fewer than 550,000 distinct CDR3 sequences, around 16% of them detected only once. In total, the top ten clones hold roughly 8% of the sample. Sequencing used blood. The source of these receptors is a woman between 18 and 29 years old with Graves' hyperthyroidism.

V gene TRBV20-1 combines with J gene TRBJ1-1; 7 bases are a match to TRBD1. The V and J ends lost 1 base and 8 bases, in that order; junction bases with no gene match: 4. In germline, CDR1 is DFQATT, CDR2 SNEGSKA (reference sequence). CDR3 size: 12 residues. CDR3 protein: CSARAGTDEAFF. CDR3 nucleotides: TGCAGTGCTAGAGCCGGGACAGACGAAGCTTTCTTT.

This clonotype came up many times. The chain combines TRBV2 with TRBJ2-3; TRBD2 matches at 10 bases. Germline trimming cut 0 bases from V and 1 base from J; bases unmatched to any gene: 10. The CDR3 runs 19 residues. The V gene's germline CDR1 is SNHLY and CDR2 FYNNEI. The CDR3: CASSEASLGLALRTDTQYF. In nucleotides, the CDR3 is TGTGCCAGCAGTGAAGCAAGTCTGGGACTAGCGCTTCGCACAGATACGCAGTATTTT.

Ten or more counts support this clonotype. This chain joins TRBV12-3 or TRBV12-4 and TRBJ1-2; D possibly corresponds to TRBD1 (6 bases). The CDR3 totals 14 residues. Deletions cut 0 bases from V and 4 bases from J, with 9 bases between. In DNA form, the CDR3 reads TGTGCCAGCAGTTTAGCCAGGGGCCCCTATGGCTACACCTTC. This codes for CASSLARGPYGYTF.

This clonotype was counted at least ten times. CDR3 loop: CSARAGTSGYEQYF. The CDR3, as DNA: TGCAGTGCTAGAGCCGGGACTAGCGGTTACGAGCAGTACTTC. This chain uses TRBV20-1 with TRBJ2-7; 11 positions agree with TRBD2. V shed 1 base and J 4 bases; nucleotides not matched to a gene: 3. Germline CDR1 and CDR2: DFQATT and SNEGSKA (reference sequence). The CDR3 has 14 amino acids.

This chain links TRBV28 with TRBJ2-1, with 12 bases fitting TRBD2. Germline values: CDR1 MDHEN, CDR2 SYDVKM. This CDR3 region has 18 residues. Trimming at V came to 7 bases and at J to 0 bases, leaving 10 bases not matched to a gene. CDR3 loop: CASTLPLAGGASYNEQFF. The CDR3 DNA reads as TGTGCCAGCACCTTACCCCTAGCGGGAGGGGCCTCCTACAATGAGCAGTTCTTC.

This clonotype was observed at least ten times. The V gene is TRBV28, the J gene TRBJ1-4; D is undetermined. Germline V gene data show CDR1 as MDHEN and CDR2 as SYDVKM. V lost 2 bases to trimming and J lost 5 bases, with 6 bases between them. CDR3 length equals 13 residues. CDR3 sequence reads: CASSLGLNEKLFF. The DNA for the CDR3 is TGTGCCAGCAGTTTAGGTCTGAATGAAAAACTGTTTTTT.

This clonotype was seen ten or more times. This CDR3 is CSATVSRDYNEQFF. The CDR3 coding sequence is TGCAGTGCAACAGTTAGCCGGGACTACAATGAGCAGTTCTTC. The rearrangement joins TRBV20-1 to TRBJ2-1, with D possibly TRBD2 on 5 matching bases. The CDR3 spans 14 residues. Trimming cost V 6 bases and J 3 bases, with 15 bases left between them. CDR1 DFQATT and CDR2 SNEGSKA come from the germline V gene (reference sequence).

The rearrangement uses TRBV7-2 and TRBJ2-5; D unclear. The CDR3 runs to 15 residues. Deletions cut 1 base from V and 1 base from J, with 10 bases between. Germline CDR1 is SGHTA and CDR2 is FQGNSA. The chain's CDR3 is CASSLERHPQETQYF. CDR3 DNA: TGTGCCAGCAGCTTAGAGAGACACCCCCAAGAGACCCAGTACTTC.

This clonotype has a handful of counts. Possible read error: a much larger clone is one base away. The V gene is TRBV11-2, the J gene TRBJ2-1, with unresolved D. Germline assignment: CDR1 SGHAT and CDR2 FQNNGV. The CDR3 contains 13 residues. CDR3 coding DNA: TGTACCAGCAGCCAAACAGAGTACAATGAGCAGTTCTTC. It yields the protein CTSSQTEYNEQFF.

The rearrangement links TRBV5-1 to TRBJ1-1; possibly TRBD1 for D (6 bases). Germline V lookup: CDR1 SGHRS, CDR2 YFSETQ. Trimming left V 6 bases short and J 0 bases short, with 15 bases between. This CDR3 is built from 15 residues. CDR3 sequence (DNA): TGCGCCAGCACCCACCGAGGGGGTTTGAACACTGAAGCTTTCTTT. Protein product: CASTHRGGLNTEAFF.

This clonotype occurred many times. The CDR3 nucleotides read TGTGCCAGCAGTTTGGGCGGGTCGTTACAAGAGACCCAGTACTTC. Protein sequence: CASSLGGSLQETQYF. The V gene is TRBV12-3 or TRBV12-4, the J gene TRBJ2-5, with D possibly matching TRBD2 (5 bases). V dropped 3 bases and J dropped 2 bases, with 13 bases sitting between them. The CDR3 is made up of 15 amino acids.

This clonotype was recorded many times. The chain carries TRBV7-3 and TRBJ2-1; 8 bases match TRBD1. The CDR3 consists of 14 residues. Germline V CDR1 and CDR2: SGHTA, FQGTGA. J gave up 8 bases and V 5 bases, and 8 bases lay outside the gene matches. CDR3: CASSQGAGVDEQFF. The DNA of the CDR3 is TGTGCCAGCAGCCAGGGGGCAGGAGTAGATGAGCAGTTCTTC.

This clonotype was found once. The chain carries TRBV20-1 and TRBJ1-1; the D gene is possibly TRBD1 (6 bases). Trimming shortened V by 1 base and J by 6 bases, and 15 bases separated the two germline ends. CDR1 is DFQATT and CDR2 is SNEGSKA in the germline V gene (reference sequence). The CDR3 has 14 residues. The CDR3 sequence is CSARARGGIAEAFF. The CDR3 DNA sequence: TGCAGTGCTAGAGCTAGGGGGGGGATCGCTGAAGCTTTCTTT.

This clonotype has a count of ten or more. V is TRBV11-3 and J is TRBJ2-2; D remains unclear. This CDR3 region has 12 residues. V lost 5 bases to trimming and J lost 7 bases, with 8 bases between them. CDR1 is SGHNT and CDR2 is YENEEA in the germline V gene. Here the CDR3 DNA reads TGTGCCAGCAGCATGGGCGGCGGGGAGCTGTTTTTT. Amino acid sequence: CASSMGGGELFF.

This clonotype was recorded at least ten times. The V and J genes are TRBV30 and TRBJ2-4; unclear D gene. The V end was cut by 2 bases, the J end by 8 bases, with 7 bases between. CDR3 length equals 11 residues. The V gene's germline CDR1 is GTSNPN and CDR2 SVGIG (reference sequence). CDR3 bases: TGTGCCTGGAGTTCCGAGGACATTCAGTACTTC. This codes for CAWSSEDIQYF.

This clonotype was seen ten or more times. CDR3 bases: TGTGCCAGCAGCCAAGACCTCTATGGCTACACCTTC. Protein: CASSQDLYGYTF. The chain uses TRBV3-1 and TRBJ1-2, with D uncertain. In germline, CDR1 is LGHDT, CDR2 YNNKEL (reference sequence). The length of the CDR3 is 12 residues. V was cut by 0 bases and J by 4 bases, with 3 bases left in between.

This clonotype was found many times. The rearrangement joins TRBV18 to TRBJ2-7, with D possibly matching TRBD1 (6 bases). The ends were cut back, 3 bases at V and 0 bases at J, with 6 bases in the middle. Per the germline V gene, CDR1 is KGHSH and CDR2 is LQKENI. This CDR3 has 13 amino acids. The CDR3 coding sequence is TGTGCCAGCTCACCGGGACACTCCTACGAGCAGTACTTC. Residues: CASSPGHSYEQYF.

This clonotype has at least ten counts. The V and J genes are TRBV5-1 and TRBJ2-1, with D perhaps matching TRBD1 (6 bases). The CDR3 covers 15 residues. Between the trimmed V and J ends, which lost 4 bases and 14 bases, there was a span of 25 bases. Germline V gene data show CDR1 as SGHRS and CDR2 as YFSETQ. This CDR3 reads CASSPDGTLEVEEFF. The CDR3 coding sequence is TGCGCCAGCAGCCCGGACGGGACACTCGAAGTTGAAGAGTTCTTC. The whole variable domain, remainder taken from reference TRBV5-1 and TRBJ2-1, is KAGVTQTPRYLIKTRGQQVTLSCSPISGHRSVSWYQQTPGQGLQFLFEYFSETQRNKGNFPGRFSGRQFSNSRSEMNVSTLELGDSALYLCASSPDGTLEVEEFFGPGTRLTVL.

This clonotype was found many times. V is TRBV12-3 or TRBV12-4 and J is TRBJ2-1; D gene unclear. V was shortened by 8 bases and J by 6 bases, with 11 bases between the two germline ends. This CDR3 is 12 amino acids long. The DNA of the CDR3 is TGTGCCAGCTCCAGAGGCGGCAATGAGCAGTTCTTC. It is translated as CASSRGGNEQFF.

The chain links TRBV30 to TRBJ1-5, with D possibly matching TRBD1 (5 bases). With 1 base removed from V and 2 bases from J, the gap between germline ends came to 12 bases. Per the germline V gene, CDR1 is GTSNPN and CDR2 is SVGIG (reference sequence). This CDR3 is 15 amino acids long. CDR3 region: CAWSEGTAGNQPQHF. The CDR3 nucleotides read TGTGCCTGGAGTGAGGGGACGGCTGGCAATCAGCCCCAGCATTTT.

This clonotype was counted at least ten times. This chain links TRBV29-1 with TRBJ2-1, with 8 bases fitting TRBD2. CDR3 length: 16 residues. With V trimmed by 5 bases and J by 1 base, 10 bases remained unmatched. Germline V gene sequence: CDR1 SQVTM, CDR2 ANQGSEA. As DNA, the CDR3 is TGCAGCGTTAATGGGGGAAGCGGGGGATCCTACAATGAGCAGTTCTTC. Amino acids: CSVNGGSGGSYNEQFF.

This clonotype came up many times. The V gene is TRBV5-1, the J gene TRBJ2-7; D is uncertain. The germline gives CDR1 SGHRS, CDR2 YFSETQ. The germline V and J ends were trimmed by 6 bases and 2 bases, with 21 bases remaining between them. The CDR3 consists of 16 residues. The CDR3 spells CASINSRGDLPYEQYF. The CDR3 DNA reads TGCGCCAGCATTAACAGCCGAGGAGACCTACCCTACGAGCAGTACTTC.

This clonotype appeared many times. The V and J genes are TRBV20-1 and TRBJ1-4, with D possibly matching TRBD1 (5 bases). The CDR3 length is 13 residues. Trimming removed 4 bases from V and 8 bases from J, with 14 bases in between. CDR1 is DFQATT, CDR2 SNEGSKA, per germline (reference sequence). The chain's CDR3 is CSATQGAREKLFF. In nucleotides, the CDR3 is TGCAGTGCTACCCAAGGGGCACGAGAAAAACTGTTTTTT.

This clonotype was observed at least ten times. V gene TRBV24-1 combines with J gene TRBJ1-1; D is perhaps TRBD1 (5 bases). V lost 9 bases and J 2 bases, leaving 9 bases between the germline ends. This CDR3 comprises 12 residues. CDR1 and CDR2 (germline): KGHDR, SFDVKD. CDR3 sequence: CATAGQNTEAFF. CDR3 DNA sequence: TGTGCCACCGCCGGACAAAACACTGAAGCTTTCTTT.

This clonotype was recorded many times. The chain joins TRBV12-3 or TRBV12-4 to TRBJ2-6, with TRBD1 matching 8 bases. The V gene end was trimmed by 5 bases and the J gene end by 5 bases; junction bases not matched to a gene: 5. The CDR3 contains 15 residues. Here the CDR3 DNA reads TGTGCCAGCAGTCAGGACAGGGCCCGGGCCAACGTCCTGACTTTC. It translates to CASSQDRARANVLTF.